Listed here is a single T cell receptor beta chain. This clonotype appeared a few times. Its antigen is unknown. No base-level quality is on record; no much larger clone is a single base apart. Ficoll-Paque density gradient centrifugation was the method used to isolate PBMCs. This specimen belongs to a study of T-cell memory formation after mild COVID-19 (TCRdb year 2021). About the study as a whole: Most TCR sequence clusters were specific to one of the two donors. The cohort was made up of two young adult volunteers, one female and one male, who were previously healthy. In two donors, T-cell clones that expanded and contracted after mild COVID-19 were followed by sequencing TCRalpha and TCRbeta repertoires longitudinally. Overall results and qualifications from the work: The detection of some responding clones in pre-infection memory suggests that pre-existing cross-reactive memory T cells joined the SARS-CoV-2 response. Contracting CD4+ clones appeared mostly in the CM and EM memory subsets, whereas CD8+ clones were enriched in EMRA. Balanced CD4/CD8 phenotypes were observed for clones contracting from day 15 to 85, whereas a bias towards CD4+ was observed for a second wave of clones expanding from day 15 to 37. Only a couple of mild cases were covered in the study, and larger cohorts including severe cases with pre-infection samples were considered necessary. Whether the second-wave clones peaking on day 37 were SARS-CoV-2 specific was not confirmed.

These reads were obtained on an Illumina NovaSeq 6000. cDNA libraries for TCRalpha and TCRbeta were prepared by 5'RACE using constant-segment primers, with sample barcodes and unique molecular identifiers added. Trizol reagent was used to extract RNA from every sample. The libraries were amplified in two PCR steps, and the second step added a second sample barcode and Illumina TruSeq adapters. The libraries were sequenced on an Illumina NovaSeq using 2 x 150 bp paired-end reads. Concerning the study's data processing: Demultiplexing of reads and collapsing into UMI-guided consensus sequences were performed with migec v1.2.7. Using mixcr v2.1.11, the UMI consensuses were aligned to TRA and TRB V and J templates and assembled into clonotypes. Expanded or contracted clonotypes were those called significant by both edgeR and NoisET, with noise models trained on biological replicates. For edgeR calls, the cutoffs were a false discovery rate-adjusted p below 0.01 and a log2 fold-change threshold of 1. As an exploratory analysis of dynamics, PCA with hierarchical clustering was applied to max-normalized trajectories of the 1000 most abundant clonotypes. Separately sequenced CD4+ and CD8+ repertoires were used to assign the CD4 or CD8 phenotype of responding clones. TCRdb passed the public sequencing reads through fastp at Q25 and MiXCR, retaining productive beta sequences. A single entry per CDR3 protein holds the most common genes and DNA from its merged rows. The authors' filters were not applied to this entry. The sample table lists roughly 100,000 distinct CDR3 sequences, around an eighth of them with a count of one. Clones ranked in the top ten supply around 25% of the sample.

Sequencing was done on a sample of PBMCs or a T cell subset sorted from them (not recorded which). The TCR comes from an adult woman who had mild COVID-19 (a few samples of this study predate the infection). The sample titles of this study are shuffled in the database, so cell type and time point are left out; the donor was told from shared clones.

The DNA sequence is as follows: TGTGCCAGCAGACCGGGACTAGCGGGAGCCCCAGATACGCAGTATTTT. This sequence encodes CASRPGLAGAPDTQYF. Recombination linked TRBV2 to TRBJ2-3, with 14 middle bases fitting TRBD2. Via the germline V gene, CDR1 is SNHLY and CDR2 FYNNEI. The CDR3 runs 16 residues from the cysteine to the phenylalanine. CDR3 DNA is the only sequence kept; it has 48 bases, read in frame from the first base. Germline trimming: 6 bases from V, 4 bases from J; junction bases outside gene matches: 6.